The 12 T cell receptor beta chains in this list originate from one sample, sequenced in a study of beta chain features in type 1 diabetes. The isolated RNA, all of it, was reverse transcribed, so expressed TCRB transcripts were what got sequenced. Measured with immunoSEQ multiplex PCR; TCRdb has only the in-frame clones, and not every one. The table has roughly 250,000 clones, roughly two thirds seen once; the top ten hold approximately 0.05%. The specimen sequenced was naive CD4+ T cells from blood. Every receptor here comes from a man aged 30 to 45 in good health.

This chain links TRBV28 with TRBJ2-5, with D tentatively TRBD2 (6 bases). The CDR3 sequence is 15 residues long. Per germline, CDR1 MDHEN and CDR2 SYDVKM. Trimming removed 4 bases at V and 2 bases at J, with 14 bases between. CDR3 in amino acids: CASSSPGTAQETQYF. DNA for the CDR3: TGTGCCAGCAGTTCCCCCGGGACTGCACAAGAGACCCAGTACTTC. Full variable domain (missing parts from reference TRBV28 and TRBJ2-5): DVKVTQSSRYLVKRTGEKVFLECVQDMDHENMFWYRQDPGLGLRLIYFSYDVKMKEKGDIPEGYSVSREKKERFSLILESASTNQTSMYLCASSSPGTAQETQYFGPGTRLLVL.

The chain combines TRBV29-1 with TRBJ2-2, with D unresolved. Trimming shortened V by 6 bases and J by 7 bases, and 12 bases separated the two germline ends. The CDR3 extends over 12 amino acids. The germline gives CDR1 SQVTM, CDR2 ANQGSEA. The CDR3 reads CSVAYGDGELFF. CDR3 nucleotide sequence: TGCAGCGTCGCCTATGGGGACGGGGAGCTGTTTTTT.

With regard to this clone: The sample has other DNA sequences that encode this CDR3 too. The J gene is TRBJ2-5, the V gene TRBV29-1; D not certain. The CDR3 is 12 amino acids. The ends were cut back, 6 bases at V and 7 bases at J, with 15 bases in the middle. Germline CDR1 and CDR2: SQVTM and ANQGSEA. CDR3 sequence reads: CSVVGPRGTQYF. The CDR3 DNA reads as TGCAGCGTGGTTGGACCGCGTGGGACCCAGTACTTC.

For this clone: Other DNA sequences of this sample code for an identical CDR3. The V gene is TRBV29-1, the J gene TRBJ2-3; TRBD1 matches at 8 bases. This CDR3 has 12 amino acids. Trimming at V came to 6 bases and at J to 1 base, leaving 0 bases not matched to a gene. The germline V gene has CDR1 SQVTM and CDR2 ANQGSEA. In DNA, the CDR3 is TGCAGCGTGGACAGGGGCACAGATACGCAGTATTTT. Its translation is CSVDRGTDTQYF.

This chain uses TRBV7-9 with TRBJ2-7; D is ambiguous. Germline V lookup: CDR1 SEHNR, CDR2 FQNEAQ (reference sequence). V dropped 5 bases and J dropped 0 bases, with 2 bases sitting between them. The length of the CDR3 is 11 residues. The CDR3 sequence is CASSTSYEQYF. The CDR3 nucleotides read TGTGCCAGCAGCACCTCCTACGAGCAGTACTTC.

The gene calls are TRBV2 and TRBJ2-3; no clear D gene. Trimming removed 4 bases from V and 2 bases from J, with 4 bases in between. This CDR3 contains 12 residues. The germline V gene has CDR1 SNHLY and CDR2 FYNNEI. The CDR3 here is CASSVHTDTQYF. CDR3 DNA sequence: TGTGCCAGCAGTGTGCACACAGATACGCAGTATTTT.

This clone was picked up a small number of times. The gene calls are TRBV7-2 and TRBJ2-3; D tentatively reads TRBD1 or TRBD2 (5 bases each). This CDR3 comprises 15 residues. CDR1 is SGHTA, CDR2 FQGNSA, per germline. Trimming stripped 3 bases from V and 0 bases from J, with 10 bases between. The CDR3 protein is CASSLGRTSTDTQYF. Written as DNA, the CDR3 is TGTGCCAGCAGCTTGGGACGGACTAGCACAGATACGCAGTATTTT.

The chain carries TRBV30 and TRBJ2-6; possible D gene TRBD2, 5 bases. CDR1 is GTSNPN, CDR2 SVGIG, per germline (reference sequence). There are 16 residues in the CDR3. V dropped 3 bases and J dropped 0 bases, with 12 bases sitting between them. The CDR3 reads CAWRLTGNSGANVLTF. The CDR3 coding sequence is TGTGCCTGGAGGCTAACCGGGAACTCTGGGGCCAACGTCCTGACTTTC.

As for this clone: Other DNA sequences in this specimen translate into the identical CDR3. The chain uses TRBV14 and TRBJ1-1; D ambiguous. This CDR3 has 13 amino acids. The V end was cut by 0 bases, the J end by 1 base, with 3 bases between. The germline V gene encodes CDR1 SGHDN and CDR2 FVKESK. The CDR3 region is CASSQDRNTEAFF. The CDR3, as DNA: TGTGCCAGCAGCCAAGATAGGAACACTGAAGCTTTCTTT.

The V and J genes are TRBV30 and TRBJ1-5; 10 bases are a match to TRBD1. CDR1 and CDR2 (germline): GTSNPN, SVGIG (reference sequence). This CDR3 is 15 amino acids long. Unmatched junction bases numbered 5, after V lost 1 base and J lost 5 bases. The CDR3 bases are TGTGCCTGGAGTGGGACAGGGGGATCGGATCAGCCCCAGCATTTT. This codes for CAWSGTGGSDQPQHF.

V is TRBV20-1 and J is TRBJ2-1; no definite D call. This CDR3 comprises 10 residues. Trimming removed 6 bases at V and 8 bases at J, with 8 bases between. Looked up from germline, CDR1 is DFQATT and CDR2 is SNEGSKA (reference sequence). CDR3 region: CSAVVHEQFF. CDR3 bases: TGCAGTGCCGTCGTCCATGAGCAGTTCTTC.

This clone was seen just once. The V gene is TRBV29-1, the J gene TRBJ1-2; D gene ambiguous. The CDR3 is 10 amino acids. CDR1 is SQVTM and CDR2 is ANQGSEA in the germline V gene. V was cut by 5 bases and J by 4 bases, with 5 bases left in between. The CDR3: CSVKGYGYTF. The CDR3 DNA reads TGCAGCGTTAAAGGCTATGGCTACACCTTC.